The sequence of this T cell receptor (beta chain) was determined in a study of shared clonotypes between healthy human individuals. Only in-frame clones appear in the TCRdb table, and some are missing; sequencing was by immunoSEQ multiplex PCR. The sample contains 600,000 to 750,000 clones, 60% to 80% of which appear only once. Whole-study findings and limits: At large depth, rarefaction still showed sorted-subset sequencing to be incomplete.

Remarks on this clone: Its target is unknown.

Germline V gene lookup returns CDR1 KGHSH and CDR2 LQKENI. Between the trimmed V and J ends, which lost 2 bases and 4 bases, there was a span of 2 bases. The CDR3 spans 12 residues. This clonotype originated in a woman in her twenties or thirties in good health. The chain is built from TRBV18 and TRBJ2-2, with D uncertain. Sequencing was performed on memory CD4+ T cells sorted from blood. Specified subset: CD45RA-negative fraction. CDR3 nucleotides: TGTGCCAGCTCACCAGGCACCGGGGAGCTGTTTTTT. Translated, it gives CASSPGTGELFF.